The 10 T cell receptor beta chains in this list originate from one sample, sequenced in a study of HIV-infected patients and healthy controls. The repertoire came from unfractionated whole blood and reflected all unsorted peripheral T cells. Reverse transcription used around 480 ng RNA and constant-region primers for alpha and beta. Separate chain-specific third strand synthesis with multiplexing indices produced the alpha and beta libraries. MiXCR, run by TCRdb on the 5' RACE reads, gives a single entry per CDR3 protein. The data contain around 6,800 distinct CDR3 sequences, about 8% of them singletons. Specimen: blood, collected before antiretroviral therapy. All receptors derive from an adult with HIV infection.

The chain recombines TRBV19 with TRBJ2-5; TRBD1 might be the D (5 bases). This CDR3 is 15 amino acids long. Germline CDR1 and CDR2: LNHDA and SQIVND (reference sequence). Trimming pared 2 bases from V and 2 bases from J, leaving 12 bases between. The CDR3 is CASSIIPGKQETQYF. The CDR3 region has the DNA TGTGCCAGTAGTATAATCCCAGGGAAACAAGAGACCCAGTACTTC. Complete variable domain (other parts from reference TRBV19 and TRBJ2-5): DGGITQSPKYLFRKEGQNVTLSCEQNLNHDAMYWYRQDPGQGLRLIYYSQIVNDFQKGDIAEGYSVSREKKESFPLTVTSAQKNPTAFYLCASSIIPGKQETQYFGPGTRLLVL.

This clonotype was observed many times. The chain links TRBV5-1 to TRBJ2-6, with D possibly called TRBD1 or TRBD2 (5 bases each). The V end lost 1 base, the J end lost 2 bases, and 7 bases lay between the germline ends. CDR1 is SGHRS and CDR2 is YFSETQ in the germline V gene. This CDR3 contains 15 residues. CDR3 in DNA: TGCGCCAGCAGCTTGATGGGGGCTGGGGCCAACGTCCTGACTTTC. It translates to CASSLMGAGANVLTF.

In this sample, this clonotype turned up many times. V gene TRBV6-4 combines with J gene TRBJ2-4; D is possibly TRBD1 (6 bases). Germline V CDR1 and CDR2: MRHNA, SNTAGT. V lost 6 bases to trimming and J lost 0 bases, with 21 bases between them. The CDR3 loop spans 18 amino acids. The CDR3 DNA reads TGTGCCAGCAGATGCCCACGGGACGTCAGGGGAGCCAAAAACATTCAGTACTTC. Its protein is CASRCPRDVRGAKNIQYF.

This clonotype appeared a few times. CDR3 nucleotides: TGTGCCAGCAGTTATGGTAGGGCTGGCAATCAGCCCCAGCATTTT. Amino acid sequence: CASSYGRAGNQPQHF. The J gene is TRBJ1-5, the V gene TRBV6-6; D is unresolved. V gave up 3 bases and J gave up 2 bases, with 11 bases separating them. This CDR3 is built from 15 residues. Germline CDR1 MNHNY, CDR2 SVGAGI (reference sequence).

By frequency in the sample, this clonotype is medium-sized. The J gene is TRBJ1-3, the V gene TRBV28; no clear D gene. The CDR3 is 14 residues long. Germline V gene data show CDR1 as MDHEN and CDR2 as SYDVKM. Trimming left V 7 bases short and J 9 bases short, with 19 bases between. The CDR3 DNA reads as TGTGCCAGCATCCAAGACGTAGTGTTGAGCACCATATATTTT. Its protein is CASIQDVVLSTIYF.

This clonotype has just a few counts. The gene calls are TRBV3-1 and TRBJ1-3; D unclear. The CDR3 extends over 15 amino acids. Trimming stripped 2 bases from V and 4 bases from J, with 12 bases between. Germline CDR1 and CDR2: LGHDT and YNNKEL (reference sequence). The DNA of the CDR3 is TGTGCCAGCAGCCAAAATCGCATCCAGGGAAACACCATATATTTT. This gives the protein CASSQNRIQGNTIYF.

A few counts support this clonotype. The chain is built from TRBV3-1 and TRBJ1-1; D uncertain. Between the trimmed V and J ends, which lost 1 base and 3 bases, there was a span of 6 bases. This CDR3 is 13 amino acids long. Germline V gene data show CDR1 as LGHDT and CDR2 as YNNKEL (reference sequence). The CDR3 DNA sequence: TGTGCCAGCAGCCAAGGTACCTACACTGAAGCTTTCTTT. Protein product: CASSQGTYTEAFF.

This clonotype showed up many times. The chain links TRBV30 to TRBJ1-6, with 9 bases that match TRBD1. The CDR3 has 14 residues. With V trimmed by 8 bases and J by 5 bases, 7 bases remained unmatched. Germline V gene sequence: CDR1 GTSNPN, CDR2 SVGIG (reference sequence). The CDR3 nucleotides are TGTGCCGGGACCCGGGACAGGGATAATTCACCCCTCCACTTT. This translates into CAGTRDRDNSPLHF. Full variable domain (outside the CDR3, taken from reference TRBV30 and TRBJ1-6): SQTIHQWPATLVQPVGSPLSLECTVEGTSNPNLYWYRQAAGRGLQLLFYSVGIGQISSEVPQNLSASRPQDRQFILSSKKLLLSDSGFYLCAGTRDRDNSPLHFGNGTRLTVT.

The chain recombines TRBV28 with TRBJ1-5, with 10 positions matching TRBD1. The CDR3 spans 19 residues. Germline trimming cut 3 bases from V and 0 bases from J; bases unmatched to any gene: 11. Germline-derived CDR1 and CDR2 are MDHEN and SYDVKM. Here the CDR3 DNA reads TGTGCCAGCAGTTTGCCGTCAGGGACAGGGGTACATAGCAATCAGCCCCAGCATTTT. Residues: CASSLPSGTGVHSNQPQHF. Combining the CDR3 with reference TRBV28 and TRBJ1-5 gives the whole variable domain DVKVTQSSRYLVKRTGEKVFLECVQDMDHENMFWYRQDPGLGLRLIYFSYDVKMKEKGDIPEGYSVSREKKERFSLILESASTNQTSMYLCASSLPSGTGVHSNQPQHFGDGTRLSIL.

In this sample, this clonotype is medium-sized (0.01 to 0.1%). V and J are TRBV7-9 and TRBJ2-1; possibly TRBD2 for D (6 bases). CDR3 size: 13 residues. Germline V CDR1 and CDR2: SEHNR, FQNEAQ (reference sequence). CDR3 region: CGVEGEVRNEQFF. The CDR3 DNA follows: TGTGGCGTGGAGGGAGAGGTACGCAATGAGCAGTTCTTC.